These 17 T cell receptor beta chains were sequenced from one sample in a study of T cell clones after liver transplantation. Profiling relied on immunoSEQ multiplex PCR, and the TCRdb table lists in-frame clones only, not all of them. The sample includes roughly 49,000 clones, roughly 74% of them seen just once. The source was CD4+ T cells from blood, collected around 52 months after liver transplant. These receptors all come from a human patient who received a liver transplant. The T cells may come from the graft donor.

The chain carries TRBV15 and TRBJ1-5; D not certain. This CDR3 has 14 residues. Looked up from germline, CDR1 is LNHNV and CDR2 is YYDKDF (reference sequence). The ends were cut back, 0 bases at V and 3 bases at J, with 6 bases in the middle. The CDR3, as DNA: TGTGCCACCAGCAGAGATGTGGCCAATCAGCCCCAGCATTTT. Protein: CATSRDVANQPQHF. The complete variable domain, with remaining parts taken from reference TRBV15 and TRBJ1-5, reads DAMVIQNPRYQVTQFGKPVTLSCSQTLNHNVMYWYQQKSSQAPKLLFHYYDKDFNNEADTPDNFQSRRPNTSFCFLDIRSPGLGDTAMYLCATSRDVANQPQHFGDGTRLSIL.

This clone was found once. This chain links TRBV5-4 with TRBJ1-2; 7 bases align to TRBD1. Per the germline V gene, CDR1 is SGHNT and CDR2 is YYREEE (reference sequence). Losses at the gene ends were 4 bases for V and 8 bases for J; bases not matched to a gene: 14. The CDR3 runs to 15 residues. The CDR3 DNA sequence: TGTGCCAGCAGCATGAAAAAGACAGGGCTTGAGGGCTACACCTTC. Translated: CASSMKKTGLEGYTF.

The rearrangement uses TRBV28 and TRBJ1-6; 7 bases agree with TRBD1. V lost 5 bases to trimming and J lost 2 bases; unmatched junction nucleotides: 6. Germline-derived CDR1 and CDR2 are MDHEN and SYDVKM. This CDR3 contains 16 residues. As DNA, the CDR3 is TGTGCCAGCAGTCCCAGGGGGGGGACCTATAATTCACCCCTCCACTTT. Its protein product is CASSPRGGTYNSPLHF.

This sequence joins TRBV9 and TRBJ1-6; possibly TRBD1 for D (5 bases). CDR3 size: 15 residues. Between the trimmed V and J ends, which lost 2 bases and 2 bases, there was a span of 8 bases. CDR1 SGDLS and CDR2 YYNGEE come from the germline V gene. This CDR3 is CASSVGVPYNSPLHF. CDR3 sequence (DNA): TGTGCCAGCAGCGTGGGGGTTCCCTATAATTCACCCCTCCACTTT.

The chain carries TRBV30 and TRBJ2-3, with D perhaps TRBD1 or TRBD2 (5 bases each). The CDR3 is 16 residues long. Trimming shortened V by 0 bases and J by 4 bases, and 17 bases separated the two germline ends. Germline-derived CDR1 and CDR2 are GTSNPN and SVGIG (reference sequence). The CDR3 sequence is CAWSVPVAGSADTQYF. The DNA for the CDR3 is TGTGCCTGGAGTGTACCGGTGGCAGGGAGCGCAGATACGCAGTATTTT.

The rearrangement joins TRBV28 to TRBJ1-1; D unresolved. Germline loops: CDR1 MDHEN, CDR2 SYDVKM. The ends were cut back, 5 bases at V and 1 base at J, with 11 bases in the middle. CDR3 length: 14 residues. CDR3 DNA: TGTGCCAGCAGTCTCCTCCAAAGGAACACTGAAGCTTTCTTT. Amino acid sequence: CASSLLQRNTEAFF.

J is TRBJ1-1 and V is TRBV9; 9 bases fit TRBD1. The CDR3 runs 16 residues. From germline, CDR1 is SGDLS and CDR2 YYNGEE. The V gene end was trimmed by 0 bases and the J gene end by 2 bases; junction bases not matched to a gene: 5. The DNA of the CDR3 is TGTGCCAGCAGCGTAGATGGACAGGGGTTAAACACTGAAGCTTTCTTT. Encoded protein: CASSVDGQGLNTEAFF.

The DNA of the CDR3 is TGCAGCGCGGAGACAGGGGGGGGATCTGGGGCCAACGTCCTGACTTTC. As protein: CSAETGGGSGANVLTF. The J gene is TRBJ2-6, the V gene TRBV29-1, with TRBD1 identical over 9 bases. J lost 1 base, V lost 7 bases, and 8 bases had no gene match. Germline V gene data show CDR1 as SQVTM and CDR2 as ANQGSEA. The CDR3 extends over 16 amino acids.

The V and J genes are TRBV18 and TRBJ2-1; D gene ambiguous. Trimming took off 6 bases at V and 5 bases at J, with 11 bases between the two ends. There are 13 residues in the CDR3. CDR1 is KGHSH and CDR2 is LQKENI in the germline V gene. The CDR3 DNA sequence: TGTGCCAGCTCCCTCAACCGGGACAATGAGCAGTTCTTC. This codes for CASSLNRDNEQFF.

This chain links TRBV5-1 with TRBJ2-3; 7 positions match TRBD1. Per germline, CDR1 SGHRS and CDR2 YFSETQ. Losses at the gene ends were 0 bases for V and 4 bases for J; bases not matched to a gene: 14. The CDR3 has 18 residues. DNA for the CDR3: TGCGCCAGCAGCTTGGCCAACCCCCAGGGGGTAGGGGCAGATACGCAGTATTTT. Amino acids: CASSLANPQGVGADTQYF.

To note about this clone: The junction and the germline gene differ at one end; a read error may be behind it. The chain couples TRBV6-1 to TRBJ1-1; TRBD1 might be the D (5 bases). Germline lookup yields CDR1 MNHNS and CDR2 SASEGT. This CDR3 has 15 residues. CDR3 DNA: TGTGCCAGCACTGAAAGACTGTTAGGGGACACTGAAGCTTTCTTT. This gives the protein CASTERLLGDTEAFF.

This clone is a singleton in its sample. V is TRBV5-1 and J is TRBJ1-1, with D uncertain. V dropped 0 bases and J dropped 4 bases, with 10 bases sitting between them. The CDR3 contains 14 residues. In germline, CDR1 is SGHRS, CDR2 YFSETQ. DNA for the CDR3: TGCGCCAGCAGCTTGGAGGTTTCGAGCACTGAAGCTTTCTTT. Translating gives CASSLEVSSTEAFF.

This clone has just a few counts. This chain connects TRBV28 to TRBJ2-7; a weak D match, TRBD1 (6 bases). The CDR3 is made up of 15 amino acids. In germline, CDR1 is MDHEN, CDR2 SYDVKM. Trimming took off 4 bases at V and 4 bases at J, with 17 bases between the two ends. The CDR3 sequence: CASSSLSGALYEQYF. Written as DNA, the CDR3 is TGTGCCAGCAGTTCCCTCTCAGGGGCCCTTTACGAGCAGTACTTC. The whole variable domain, remainder taken from reference TRBV28 and TRBJ2-7, is DVKVTQSSRYLVKRTGEKVFLECVQDMDHENMFWYRQDPGLGLRLIYFSYDVKMKEKGDIPEGYSVSREKKERFSLILESASTNQTSMYLCASSSLSGALYEQYFGPGTRLTVT.

The chain joins TRBV28 to TRBJ2-7; D possibly corresponds to TRBD1 (5 bases). The germline gives CDR1 MDHEN, CDR2 SYDVKM. Trimming removed 2 bases from V and 5 bases from J, with 13 bases in between. The CDR3 is made up of 14 amino acids. The CDR3 nucleotides are TGTGCCAGCAGTTTAGCGGCAGGGTCCCACGAGCAGTACTTC. Its translation: CASSLAAGSHEQYF.

A few counts support this clone. V is TRBV28 and J is TRBJ1-6; 8 bases line up with TRBD1. Looked up from germline, CDR1 is MDHEN and CDR2 is SYDVKM. J was trimmed by 1 base and V by 4 bases; bases with no gene match: 3. This CDR3 comprises 16 residues. In nucleotides, the CDR3 is TGTGCCAGCAGTTGGGACAGGAGGTCCTATAATTCACCCCTCCACTTT. This encodes CASSWDRRSYNSPLHF.

This clone has more than one count but fewer than ten. J is TRBJ1-2 and V is TRBV7-2; D might be TRBD1 (5 bases). V lost 4 bases and J 7 bases, leaving 10 bases between the germline ends. This CDR3 comprises 12 residues. Germline CDR1 reads SGHTA; CDR2 reads FQGNSA. This CDR3 reads CASSSVGRGYTF. Here the CDR3 DNA reads TGTGCCAGCAGCTCGGTGGGACGTGGCTACACCTTC.

As concerns this clone: This specimen includes other DNA sequences encoding the same CDR3. This chain links TRBV20-1 with TRBJ2-5; D is ambiguous. From germline, CDR1 is DFQATT and CDR2 SNEGSKA (reference sequence). This CDR3 spans 10 amino acids. With 4 bases removed from V and 5 bases from J, the gap between germline ends came to 5 bases. The DNA for the CDR3 is TGCAGTGCTATCCAGGAGACCCAGTACTTC. This codes for CSAIQETQYF.